What follows are 32 T cell receptor beta chains derived from one specimen sequenced in a study of cytomegalovirus exposure and HLA in healthy donors. Amplification used 60 Vbeta primers and 13 Jbeta primers. The assay was immunoSEQ multiplex PCR, and TCRdb's table has in-frame clones only and misses some. The sample comprises about 140,000 clones, more than 70% of which are singletons, and around 3.1% rests with the top ten. Sequencing was performed on PBMCs. Receptors were obtained from a middle-aged man in good health and CMV-seronegative.

This chain uses TRBV27 with TRBJ2-3; 8 bases are a match to TRBD1. Germline V CDR1 and CDR2: MNHEY, SMNVEV (reference sequence). CDR3 length: 18 amino acids. Trimming removed 5 bases from V and 3 bases from J; junction bases left unmatched: 16. DNA for the CDR3: TGTGCCAGCAGTCCGTACCCCCGACAGGGGATGACGACAGATACGCAGTATTTT. Protein: CASSPYPRQGMTTDTQYF.

The V and J genes are TRBV4-2 and TRBJ2-7; the match to TRBD2 covers 8 bases. Germline loops: CDR1 LGHNA, CDR2 YNFKEQ. CDR3 size: 16 residues. The ends lost 0 bases at V and 0 bases at J; junction bases unmatched: 4. The CDR3 nucleotides are TGTGCCAGCAGCCAAGAGGTTAGCGGGGCCTCCTACGAGCAGTACTTC. Protein sequence: CASSQEVSGASYEQYF.

DNA for the CDR3: TGTGCCAGCAGCCAAGAATCGGGGAGGGGCACTGAAGCTTTCTTT. Translating gives CASSQESGRGTEAFF. This chain joins TRBV4-2 and TRBJ1-1; weak D call: TRBD1 (5 bases). CDR3 length: 15 amino acids. Looked up from germline, CDR1 is LGHNA and CDR2 is YNFKEQ. V lost 0 bases and J 4 bases, leaving 12 bases between the germline ends.

A single count supports this clone. The sample carries other DNA sequences with the same CDR3. The chain links TRBV6-5 to TRBJ2-5, with TRBD1 matching 10 bases. The CDR3 is 13 amino acids. The junction had 1 base not matched to a gene; V was cut back by 4 bases and J by 5 bases. CDR1 and CDR2 from the germline V gene are MNHEY and SVGAGI. DNA of the CDR3: TGTGCCAGCAGTTTGGACAGGGGGGAGACCCAGTACTTC. Translation gives CASSLDRGETQYF.

This chain connects TRBV7-9 to TRBJ2-1; tentatively, D is TRBD2 (6 bases). The germline V gene encodes CDR1 SEHNR and CDR2 FQNEAQ (reference sequence). This CDR3 region has 14 residues. V gave up 3 bases and J gave up 3 bases, with 9 bases separating them. The CDR3 nucleotides read TGTGCCAGCAGCTTCCGGGGGAGCTACAATGAGCAGTTCTTC. Its translation: CASSFRGSYNEQFF.

The gene calls are TRBV28 and TRBJ1-1; 8 bases are shared with TRBD1. The CDR3 is made up of 12 amino acids. The junction had 3 bases not matched to a gene; V was cut back by 4 bases and J by 8 bases. Germline assignment: CDR1 MDHEN and CDR2 SYDVKM. CDR3 protein: CASSSGTGEAFF. In DNA form, the CDR3 reads TGTGCCAGCAGTTCCGGGACAGGCGAAGCTTTCTTT.

V and J are TRBV29-1 and TRBJ2-1, with D perhaps TRBD1 (9 bases). The CDR3 loop spans 19 amino acids. Trimming pared 4 bases from V and 9 bases from J, leaving 34 bases between. The germline CDR1 and CDR2 sequences are SQVTM and ANQGSEA. CDR3 nucleotide sequence: TGCAGCGTTGCCAGGGACAGGGTAATTCGAAGCGGGAGCATGGGTGAGCAGTTCTTC. This sequence encodes CSVARDRVIRSGSMGEQFF.

V and J are TRBV28 and TRBJ1-2; D may be TRBD1 (5 bases). The CDR3 totals 14 residues. Trimming shortened V by 5 bases and J by 4 bases, and 14 bases separated the two germline ends. The germline CDR1 and CDR2 sequences are MDHEN and SYDVKM. The CDR3: CASSTQGWGYGYTF. The CDR3 DNA reads TGTGCCAGCAGTACTCAGGGATGGGGCTATGGCTACACCTTC.

This clone was observed a handful of times. The chain recombines TRBV30 with TRBJ2-5; the D is unclear. V shed 1 base and J shed 5 bases, with 8 bases lying between them. CDR1 GTSNPN and CDR2 SVGIG come from the germline V gene (reference sequence). CDR3 length: 12 residues. DNA for the CDR3: TGTGCCTGGAGTGGGTTCGGGGAGACCCAGTACTTC. Translation: CAWSGFGETQYF.

The chain employs TRBV7-9 and TRBJ1-2; D ambiguous. This CDR3 is built from 14 residues. Trimming stripped 4 bases from V and 2 bases from J, with 11 bases between. The germline CDR1 and CDR2 sequences are SEHNR and FQNEAQ (reference sequence). CDR3 sequence (DNA): TGTGCCAGCAGCTCCCAGCCCGGGAACTATGGCTACACCTTC. Encoded protein: CASSSQPGNYGYTF.

V and J are TRBV2 and TRBJ1-5, with TRBD1 matching over 7 bases. Germline V gene lookup returns CDR1 SNHLY and CDR2 FYNNEI. The CDR3 is 13 residues long. V gave up 3 bases and J gave up 5 bases; unmatched junction bases: 1. The DNA for the CDR3 is TGTGCCAGCAGTGAGCAGGGGGATCAGCCCCAGCATTTT. As protein: CASSEQGDQPQHF. Supplemented by reference TRBV2 and TRBJ1-5, the full variable domain reads EPEVTQTPSHQVTQMGQEVILRCVPISNHLYFYWYRQILGQKVEFLVSFYNNEISEKSEIFDDQFSVERPDGSNFTLKIRSTKLEDSAMYFCASSEQGDQPQHFGDGTRLSIL.

As DNA, the CDR3 is TGTGCCAGCAGCTACGACGGGGTTCGCGAGCAGTTCTTC. Its translation is CASSYDGVREQFF. This sequence joins TRBV7-2 and TRBJ2-1, with D perhaps matching TRBD2 (5 bases). V lost 4 bases and J lost 10, with 14 bases in between. This CDR3 spans 13 amino acids. Germline-derived CDR1 and CDR2 are SGHTA and FQGNSA.

The chain joins TRBV28 to TRBJ2-4, with D tentatively TRBD2 (6 bases). CDR3 size: 14 residues. Germline lookup yields CDR1 MDHEN and CDR2 SYDVKM. V lost 8 bases and J lost 0, with 11 bases in between. The CDR3 region has the DNA TGTGCCAGCCGGAGGGGAGTAGCCAAAAACATTCAGTACTTC. Translation: CASRRGVAKNIQYF.

In this sample, this clone turned up a few times. The J gene is TRBJ1-4, the V gene TRBV10-3; D perhaps matches TRBD1 (5 bases). The V gene's germline CDR1 is ENHRY and CDR2 SYGVKD. CDR3 length: 15 residues. The V end was cut by 6 bases, the J end by 6 bases, with 17 bases between. CDR3 loop: CAIRDRPDSDEKLFF. The CDR3, as DNA: TGTGCCATCAGGGATCGCCCAGACAGTGATGAAAAACTGTTTTTT.

The chain uses TRBV5-6 and TRBJ1-5, with TRBD1 matching over 10 bases. The junction had 8 bases not matched to a gene; V was cut back by 2 bases and J by 6 bases. CDR1 is SGHDT, CDR2 YYEEEE, per germline. This CDR3 comprises 16 residues. CDR3 in amino acids: CASSFSGTGDSQPQHF. Here the CDR3 DNA reads TGTGCCAGCAGCTTTTCCGGGACAGGGGACTCTCAGCCCCAGCATTTT.

The rearrangement joins TRBV30 to TRBJ2-7, with D maybe TRBD2 (5 bases). V lost 0 bases and J lost 6, with 21 bases in between. This CDR3 contains 16 residues. Germline lookup yields CDR1 GTSNPN and CDR2 SVGIG (reference sequence). This chain's CDR3 is CAWSVRRRLGLPEQYF. The CDR3 DNA reads TGTGCCTGGAGTGTAAGACGGAGGCTGGGTCTACCCGAGCAGTACTTC.

V and J are TRBV9 and TRBJ2-3, with TRBD2 identical over 14 bases. The CDR3 is 17 amino acids. The V gene end was trimmed by 4 bases and the J gene end by 2 bases; junction bases not matched to a gene: 6. CDR1 is SGDLS, CDR2 YYNGEE, per germline. CDR3 loop: CASSPGLAGVNTDTQYF. CDR3 DNA sequence: TGTGCCAGCAGCCCGGGACTAGCGGGGGTGAACACAGATACGCAGTATTTT.

The chain recombines TRBV30 with TRBJ1-1, with 8 positions matching TRBD1. J was trimmed by 1 base and V by 4 bases; bases with no gene match: 5. The CDR3 runs 14 residues. The germline V gene encodes CDR1 GTSNPN and CDR2 SVGIG (reference sequence). The CDR3 loop is CAWTPDRANTEAFF. The CDR3, as DNA: TGTGCCTGGACCCCGGACAGGGCGAACACTGAAGCTTTCTTT.

This chain links TRBV10-3 with TRBJ1-5; 12 nucleotides agree with TRBD1. The CDR3 length is 19 residues. V was clipped by 3 bases and J by 7 bases; unmatched bases: 16. Per germline, CDR1 ENHRY and CDR2 SYGVKD. DNA for the CDR3: TGTGCCATCAGTGACCTCCAGACCGGGACAGGGGGCGCGGGGCAGCCCCAGCATTTT. It translates to CAISDLQTGTGGAGQPQHF.

The rearrangement links TRBV6-5 to TRBJ2-5; 9 bases map to TRBD1. After removal of 6 bases from V and 5 bases from J, the junction contained 10 bases not matched to a gene. Per the germline V gene, CDR1 is MNHEY and CDR2 is SVGAGI. The CDR3 is 15 residues long. The CDR3 DNA reads as TGTGCCAGCAGACAGAGGGACAGGGAGCAGGAGACCCAGTACTTC. Translation gives CASRQRDREQETQYF.

The chain combines TRBV18 with TRBJ2-7; 9 nucleotides line up with TRBD2. The CDR3 is 15 amino acids. CDR1 is KGHSH and CDR2 is LQKENI in the germline V gene. The V gene end was trimmed by 6 bases and the J gene end by 4 bases; junction bases not matched to a gene: 10. The chain's CDR3 is CASSRIAGVAYEQYF. The CDR3 DNA reads as TGTGCCAGCTCGCGAATAGCGGGGGTTGCTTACGAGCAGTACTTC.

The chain carries TRBV10-3 and TRBJ2-7; TRBD1 might be the D (6 bases). The CDR3 contains 16 residues. The germline V gene has CDR1 ENHRY and CDR2 SYGVKD. V was shortened by 8 bases and J by 0 bases, with 20 bases between the two germline ends. The DNA of the CDR3 is TGTGCCATCGCCGCCCACCTGGACAGCTTCTCCTACGAGCAGTACTTC. It translates to CAIAAHLDSFSYEQYF.

The CDR3 sequence is CASSDTGGYTF. In DNA form, the CDR3 reads TGTGCCAGCAGTGACACAGGAGGCTACACCTTC. The rearrangement uses TRBV2 and TRBJ1-2; tentative D call: TRBD1 (5 bases). This CDR3 spans 11 amino acids. The germline V and J ends were trimmed by 3 bases and 8 bases, with 7 bases remaining between them. The germline CDR1 and CDR2 sequences are SNHLY and FYNNEI.

V gene TRBV7-2 combines with J gene TRBJ2-5; 8 bases map to TRBD2. The CDR3 runs to 15 residues. Germline V CDR1 and CDR2: SGHTA, FQGNSA. V was clipped by 0 bases and J by 2 bases; unmatched bases: 2. The CDR3 nucleotides read TGTGCCAGCAGCTTAGCGGCTAGCGGGCAAGAGACCCAGTACTTC. Translated, it gives CASSLAASGQETQYF.

This clone was seen once. The J gene is TRBJ2-7, the V gene TRBV7-8, with TRBD1 matching over 7 bases. Germline CDR1 is SGHVS and CDR2 is FQNEAQ. The CDR3 length is 16 residues. After removal of 5 bases from V and 3 bases from J, the junction contained 13 bases not matched to a gene. DNA for the CDR3: TGTGCCAGCAGCGACCCGACAGGGAGAAATTTCTACGAGCAGTACTTC. Residues: CASSDPTGRNFYEQYF.

The rearrangement uses TRBV6-1 and TRBJ2-5; 9 nucleotides line up with TRBD1. Germline CDR1 is MNHNS and CDR2 is SASEGT. V lost 4 bases to trimming and J lost 3 bases; unmatched junction nucleotides: 15. This CDR3 has 18 residues. CDR3 nucleotide sequence: TGTGCCAGCAGTGCTCATAACCTCGGCCGGACAGGGGAAGAGACCCAGTACTTC. Protein: CASSAHNLGRTGEETQYF.

The rearrangement joins TRBV7-2 to TRBJ2-3; the D gene is possibly TRBD2 (6 bases). V was trimmed by 5 bases and J by 6 bases, leaving 18 bases between them. The CDR3 is made up of 15 amino acids. Germline V CDR1 and CDR2: SGHTA, FQGNSA. CDR3 protein: CASSLMTRDADTQYF. As DNA, the CDR3 is TGTGCCAGCAGCCTGATGACTAGAGACGCCGATACGCAGTATTTT.

The V gene is TRBV19, the J gene TRBJ1-2; 10 bases match TRBD1. The germline CDR1 and CDR2 sequences are LNHDA and SQIVND (reference sequence). The CDR3 loop spans 12 amino acids. J lost 6 bases, V lost 7 bases, and 2 bases had no gene match. The CDR3 sequence: CASIGTGDGYTF. CDR3 coding DNA: TGTGCCAGTATAGGGACAGGGGATGGCTACACCTTC.

This clone was found once. The rearrangement links TRBV21-1 to TRBJ2-5; the D call TRBD1 from the table was never checked on the DNA. TRBV21-1 is marked as a pseudogene. The CDR3 sequence is 15 residues long. The chain's CDR3 is CASTNGGRKQETQYF. CDR3 nucleotide sequence: TGTGCCAGCACCAATGGGGGCAGGAAACAAGAGACCCAGTACTTC.

V is TRBV29-1 and J is TRBJ1-2, with D tentatively TRBD1 (6 bases). This CDR3 is 13 amino acids long. Germline V gene lookup returns CDR1 SQVTM and CDR2 ANQGSEA. V lost 7 bases and J 2 bases, leaving 14 bases between the germline ends. CDR3: CSARGGANYGYTF. The CDR3 DNA sequence: TGCAGCGCTCGAGGGGGGGCGAACTATGGCTACACCTTC.

This chain uses TRBV2 with TRBJ2-5; D is possibly TRBD2 (6 bases). CDR1 and CDR2 (germline): SNHLY, FYNNEI. Trimming took 0 bases from V and 7 from J, leaving 6 bases between them. The CDR3 runs to 12 residues. The CDR3 DNA follows: TGTGCCAGCAGTGAAGCGGGGGGGACCCAGTACTTC. It yields the protein CASSEAGGTQYF.

The chain recombines TRBV2 with TRBJ1-1; TRBD1 matches at 8 bases. The CDR3 runs to 16 residues. The V segment lost 4 bases and the J segment 4 bases; nucleotides outside the gene matches: 11. Germline V gene sequence: CDR1 SNHLY, CDR2 FYNNEI. CDR3 nucleotides: TGTGCCAGCAGTGGGGACCAGGGGGCGATGGGCACTGAAGCTTTCTTT. Its protein product is CASSGDQGAMGTEAFF.